One T cell receptor beta chain is described in this entry. Its antigen is unknown. A much larger clone differs by one base, so this may be a read error. With 10-nucleotide random UMIs, 5'RACE was used to make the cDNA. TCRdb used MiXCR to reprocess the 5' RACE reads, holding one entry per CDR3 protein. The data hold tens of thousands of distinct CDR3 sequences, with 4.3% observed a single time. This specimen comes from a study of neurological immune-mediated disorders. Study results and limitations: Neither clinical nor MRI features were found to be associated with the multiple sclerosis repertoire cluster.

Time point in this sample: longitudinal time-point 3. This receptor was taken from a woman aged 60-75 years with multiple sclerosis. Sequenced sample: PBMCs.

CDR3 amino acids: CVSRARIATYGYTF. DNA of the CDR3: TGTGTCAGCAGAGCACGGATAGCAACCTATGGCTACACCTTC. The chain couples TRBV2 to TRBJ1-2; D is uncertain. CDR1 is SNHLY and CDR2 is FYNNEI in the germline V gene. This CDR3 is 14 amino acids long.